This TCR beta chain came from a study of Graves' ophthalmopathy and Graves' hyperthyroidism. Study-wide findings and caveats: Appearing in blood as well were most expanded thyroid clonotypes above 0.001 frequency.

The authors amplified TCR beta CDR3 regions, and they did so from RNA transcripts for repertoire sequencing. First-round RT-PCR with HTBI primers preceded a second-round multiplex PCR. TCRdb re-called the multiplex PCR reads through MiXCR, storing one row per CDR3 protein. The table shows over a million distinct CDR3 sequences, with about 35% occurring only once. As for this clonotype: What it binds is unknown.

CDR3 length: 13 amino acids. Germline CDR1 GTSNPN, CDR2 SVGIG (reference sequence). Trimming took off 6 bases at V and 3 bases at J, with 11 bases between the two ends. The chain joins TRBV30 to TRBJ2-2; D not resolved. What was sequenced was peripheral blood or thyroid tissue (not recorded which). The receptor was derived from an adult man with Graves' hyperthyroidism. The CDR3 spells CACGSRYTGELFF. The CDR3 DNA reads as TGTGCCTGTGGTTCCCGGTACACCGGGGAGCTGTTTTTT.